These 22 T cell receptor beta chains were sequenced from one sample in a study of T cell repertoires in cytomegalovirus infection. TCRdb called the reads again in MiXCR, with one record for every CDR3 protein. The sample contains around 280,000 distinct CDR3 sequences, approximately 8.9% of which appear only once. Sequenced sample: PBMCs. The receptors shown here come from a human donor in good health (CMV status not recorded). Some clones in this sample may be carry-over from other donors' samples.

This clonotype has at least ten counts. The rearrangement joins TRBV6-2 or TRBV6-3 to TRBJ2-1; TRBD2 matches at 11 bases. Germline lookup yields CDR1 MNHEY and CDR2 SVGEGT. The trim removed 0 bases at V and 6 bases at J, leaving 4 bases unmatched. The CDR3 sequence is 16 residues long. For the CDR3, the DNA is TGTGCCAGCAGTTACTCCGGGACTAGCGGCATCAATGAGCAGTTCTTC. Translated: CASSYSGTSGINEQFF.

This clonotype was recorded at least ten times. The gene calls are TRBV10-3 and TRBJ2-7; 10 bases are a match to TRBD2. V lost 3 bases to trimming and J lost 1 base; unmatched junction nucleotides: 3. This CDR3 region has 15 residues. Germline V gene data show CDR1 as ENHRY and CDR2 as SYGVKD. CDR3 region: CAISEVAGGSYEQYV. The CDR3 bases are TGTGCCATCAGTGAAGTAGCGGGGGGATCCTACGAGCAGTACGTC.

The sample holds a few counts of this clonotype. The V and J genes are TRBV5-5 and TRBJ2-7; TRBD2 matches 8 bases. Germline assignment: CDR1 SGHKS and CDR2 YYEKEE (reference sequence). CDR3 length equals 13 residues. Germline trimming cut 2 bases from V and 6 bases from J; bases unmatched to any gene: 4. The CDR3 DNA is TGTGCCAGCAGCTTCCGGGGGGGCAGCGAGCAGTACGTC. This sequence encodes CASSFRGGSEQYV.

This clonotype showed up many times. This chain links TRBV11-1 with TRBJ1-1; D gene ambiguous. This CDR3 is 13 amino acids long. V lost 3 bases and J 1 base, leaving 6 bases between the germline ends. The germline gives CDR1 SGHAT, CDR2 FQDESV (reference sequence). CDR3 coding DNA: TGTGCCAGCAGCTTTAGCGAGAACACTGAAGCTTTCTTT. Translating gives CASSFSENTEAFF.

The chain is built from TRBV24-1 and TRBJ2-5; TRBD2 might be the D (5 bases). The CDR3 totals 13 residues. Per the germline V gene, CDR1 is KGHDR and CDR2 is SFDVKD. V lost 2 bases and J 7 bases, leaving 10 bases between the germline ends. The CDR3 sequence: CATSDWTVGTQYF. The CDR3 bases are TGTGCCACCAGTGATTGGACTGTTGGGACCCAGTACTTC.

As regards this clonotype: A much larger clone sits a single nucleotide away, making a read error possible. The conserved phenylalanine or tryptophan is not found at the CDR3 terminus, so this likely reflects a read error. The V and J genes are TRBV5-4 and TRBJ2-2; no clear D gene. This CDR3 has 14 residues. Looked up from germline, CDR1 is SGHNT and CDR2 is YYREEE (reference sequence). The germline V and J ends were trimmed by 7 bases and 2 bases, with 12 bases remaining between them. CDR3 DNA sequence: TGTGCCAGCCGGCCACGGCCTAACACCGGGGAGCTGTTTCTT. Translating gives CASRPRPNTGELFL.

This clonotype showed up just a few times. This chain uses TRBV29-1 with TRBJ1-2; 8 positions match TRBD1. This CDR3 spans 14 amino acids. Germline trimming cut 3 bases from V and 6 bases from J; bases unmatched to any gene: 9. The germline V gene has CDR1 SQVTM and CDR2 ANQGSEA. DNA of the CDR3: TGCAGCGTTGACCGACAGGGGCGGGGACATGGCTACACCTTC. Translating it yields CSVDRQGRGHGYTF.

J is TRBJ1-2 and V is TRBV6-2 or TRBV6-3; the match to TRBD1 covers 8 bases. V lost 7 bases, J lost 2 bases, and 6 bases stayed unmatched. The CDR3 contains 14 residues. CDR1 and CDR2 (germline): MNHEY, SVGEGT. The CDR3 region is CASIPGGRNYGYTF. CDR3 nucleotide sequence: TGTGCCAGCATCCCAGGGGGCCGGAACTATGGCTACACCTTC.

This clonotype was detected a few times. The gene calls are TRBV29-1 and TRBJ2-2; 9 bases are a match to TRBD1. Looked up from germline, CDR1 is SQVTM and CDR2 is ANQGSEA. This CDR3 spans 16 amino acids. Germline trimming cut 6 bases from V and 4 bases from J; bases unmatched to any gene: 12. The CDR3 DNA reads as TGCAGCGTCCGGGGGGACAGGGCACTGGGCACCGGGGAGCTGTTTTTT. Encoded protein: CSVRGDRALGTGELFF.

This clonotype was detected ten times or more. This chain joins TRBV11-1 and TRBJ1-1; D is ambiguous. This CDR3 region has 14 residues. Trimming cost V 3 bases and J 1 base, with 9 bases left between them. Per the germline V gene, CDR1 is SGHAT and CDR2 is FQDESV (reference sequence). The CDR3 DNA follows: TGTGCCAGCAGCTTTTCGGGAGCGAACACTGAAGCTTTCTTT. It yields the protein CASSFSGANTEAFF.

This clonotype has ten or more counts. The V call is TRBV6-1, the J call TRBJ2-7; no clear D gene. The V and J ends lost 2 bases and 4 bases respectively, with 18 bases between them. The germline CDR1 and CDR2 sequences are MNHNS and SASEGT. The CDR3 length is 16 residues. This chain's CDR3 is CASSEPTALGAYEQYV. The DNA of the CDR3 is TGTGCCAGCAGTGAACCTACAGCTTTGGGTGCTTACGAGCAGTACGTC.

This clonotype was seen more than once but under ten times. The genes are TRBV20-1 and TRBJ2-7; D possibly corresponds to TRBD2 (6 bases). This CDR3 is 16 amino acids long. Germline V gene sequence: CDR1 DFQATT, CDR2 SNEGSKA (reference sequence). V shed 0 bases and J shed 4 bases, with 19 bases lying between them. The chain's CDR3 is CSARDLGSGHQYEQYV. In DNA form, the CDR3 reads TGCAGTGCTAGAGATTTGGGTAGCGGCCACCAGTACGAGCAGTACGTC.

This clonotype was counted many times. The chain has TRBV20-1 and TRBJ2-7; the D is unclear. V was shortened by 6 bases and J by 0 bases, with 6 bases between the two germline ends. The CDR3 length is 11 residues. Germline V gene lookup returns CDR1 DFQATT and CDR2 SNEGSKA (reference sequence). The CDR3 sequence is CSAPYSYEQYV. Here the CDR3 DNA reads TGCAGTGCCCCATACTCCTACGAGCAGTACGTC.

This rearrangement joins TRBV23-1 to TRBJ2-5, with TRBD2 matching over 13 bases. TRBV23-1 is an ORF, and what it does is uncertain. Trimming cost V 4 bases and J 5 bases; bases outside gene matches: 10. This CDR3 has 17 residues. The CDR3 DNA sequence: TGCGCCAGCAGTCTATTAACTAGCGGGGGGGCCCCCGAGACCCAGTACTTC. Residues: CASSLLTSGGAPETQYF.

This clonotype was recorded at least ten times. The rearrangement links TRBV6-2 or TRBV6-3 to TRBJ2-1; TRBD2 aligns across 7 bases. The CDR3 is 15 residues long. Germline V CDR1 and CDR2: MNHEY, SVGEGT. Trimming took 6 bases from V and 3 from J; bases not matched to a gene: 8. This CDR3 is CASSPDSGNYNEQFF. CDR3 in DNA: TGTGCCAGCAGCCCCGACAGCGGGAACTACAATGAGCAGTTCTTC.

This clonotype occurred many times. The CDR3 nucleotides read TGTGCCAGCAGCTGGCGGGGGGGTGGCGATGAGCAGTTCTTC. Encoded protein: CASSWRGGGDEQFF. The chain joins TRBV7-2 to TRBJ2-1, with 9 bases identical to TRBD2. V trimming: 4 bases; J trimming: 8 bases; junction bases outside the gene matches: 6. This CDR3 comprises 14 residues. CDR1 SGHTA and CDR2 FQGNSA come from the germline V gene.

The rearrangement joins TRBV14 to TRBJ1-2; D uncertain. The CDR3 is made up of 14 amino acids. CDR1 is SGHDN, CDR2 FVKESK, per germline. V was clipped by 4 bases and J by 3 bases, with 12 bases between them. In nucleotides, the CDR3 is TGTGCCAGCAGCCTCGGAGGATTGTACTATGGCTACACCTTC. Protein sequence: CASSLGGLYYGYTF.

This clonotype has ten or more counts. The chain uses TRBV28 and TRBJ1-4; D is possibly TRBD1 (5 bases). The V end lost 5 bases, the J end lost 4 bases, and 17 bases lay between the germline ends. CDR1 is MDHEN and CDR2 is SYDVKM in the germline V gene. The CDR3 covers 16 residues. The CDR3 protein is CASSPGVGPRNEKLFF. The CDR3 DNA is TGTGCCAGCAGTCCGGGGGTGGGGCCGCGTAATGAAAAACTGTTTTTT.

This clonotype was recorded a few times. The chain couples TRBV29-1 to TRBJ1-1, with TRBD1 identical over 10 bases. CDR1 SQVTM and CDR2 ANQGSEA come from the germline V gene. V trimming: 3 bases; J trimming: 0 bases; junction bases outside the gene matches: 4. The CDR3 spans 15 residues. The CDR3: CSVDPGTGVNTEAFF. The CDR3 DNA sequence: TGCAGCGTTGACCCAGGGACAGGGGTGAACACTGAAGCTTTCTTT.

In this sample, this clonotype turned up many times. The gene calls are TRBV7-9 and TRBJ1-5, with unresolved D. CDR1 SEHNR and CDR2 FQNEAQ come from the germline V gene (reference sequence). Trimming cost V 3 bases and J 3 bases, with 9 bases left between them. The length of the CDR3 is 14 residues. CDR3 sequence (DNA): TGTGCCAGCAGCTTCGACGGAAACAATCAGCCCCAGCATTTT. Protein product: CASSFDGNNQPQHF.

The table lists this clonotype with many counts. V and J are TRBV7-9 and TRBJ2-1, with 7 bases identical to TRBD1. V was pared by 1 base and J by 3 bases, with 3 bases of the junction left unmatched. Looked up from germline, CDR1 is SEHNR and CDR2 is FQNEAQ (reference sequence). This CDR3 is 15 amino acids long. The CDR3 loop reads CASSLVGQLYNEQFF. The DNA of the CDR3 is TGTGCCAGCAGCTTAGTGGGACAGCTCTACAATGAGCAGTTCTTC. Full variable domain (remainder filled in from reference TRBV7-9 and TRBJ2-1): DTGVSQNPRHKITKRGQNVTFRCDPISEHNRLYWYRQTLGQGPEFLTYFQNEAQLEKSRLLSDRFSAERPKGSFSTLEIQRTEQGDSAMYLCASSLVGQLYNEQFFGPGTRLTVL.

This clonotype was seen at least ten times. The V call is TRBV4-3, the J call TRBJ2-3; D possibly matches TRBD1 or TRBD2 (5 bases each). The V gene lost 1 base and the J gene lost 2 bases, with 16 bases spanning the gap. This CDR3 region has 17 residues. Per germline, CDR1 LGHNA and CDR2 YSLEER. The DNA for the CDR3 is TGCGCCAGCAGCCAAGGGAGGAACGGGGCCTTCACAGATACGCAGTATTTT. Protein product: CASSQGRNGAFTDTQYF.